A single sample is the source of the 28 T cell receptor beta chains below, sequenced in a study of blood T cell repertoires in COVID-19. Assay: immunoSEQ multiplex PCR; the TCRdb copy retains only in-frame clones and omits some. The sample lists roughly 250,000 clones; roughly 88% were seen once. Sequencing was carried out using PBMCs or T cells enriched from blood (not recorded which). Receptor source: a woman aged 40 to 50 with acute COVID-19.

This rearrangement joins TRBV5-4 to TRBJ1-1, with D possibly TRBD1 on 5 matching bases. V was cut by 0 bases and J by 3 bases, with 12 bases left in between. Germline lookup yields CDR1 SGHNT and CDR2 YYREEE (reference sequence). The CDR3 loop spans 15 amino acids. This CDR3 is CASSLGGQGDTEAFF. In nucleotides, the CDR3 is TGTGCCAGCAGCTTGGGGGGCCAGGGTGACACTGAAGCTTTCTTT.

J is TRBJ2-5 and V is TRBV5-5, with 8 bases aligning to TRBD1. Germline assignment: CDR1 SGHKS and CDR2 YYEKEE (reference sequence). This CDR3 spans 18 amino acids. The V gene end was trimmed by 5 bases and the J gene end by 4 bases; junction bases not matched to a gene: 19. The DNA for the CDR3 is TGTGCCAGCAGACAAAACCTACTTGTTCAGGGGGCAGGAGAGACCCAGTACTTC. Its protein is CASRQNLLVQGAGETQYF.

The chain is built from TRBV24-1 and TRBJ2-1; no clear D. From germline, CDR1 is KGHDR and CDR2 SFDVKD. Trimming removed 0 bases at V and 5 bases at J, with 7 bases between. The CDR3 runs to 14 residues. This CDR3 reads CATSDLVSNNEQFF. In nucleotides, the CDR3 is TGTGCCACCAGTGATTTGGTCAGTAACAATGAGCAGTTCTTC.

This clone was recorded once. This chain connects TRBV19 to TRBJ2-5; 12 nucleotides agree with TRBD1. Germline CDR1 reads LNHDA; CDR2 reads SQIVND (reference sequence). V lost 5 bases, J lost 5 bases, and 9 bases stayed unmatched. The CDR3 is 16 residues long. CDR3 DNA: TGTGCCAGTAGTTCAGCGGGACAGGGGGCAGGGGAGACCCAGTACTTC. Its translation: CASSSAGQGAGETQYF. The variable domain in full, with the rest retrieved from reference TRBV19 and TRBJ2-5, is DGGITQSPKYLFRKEGQNVTLSCEQNLNHDAMYWYRQDPGQGLRLIYYSQIVNDFQKGDIAEGYSVSREKKESFPLTVTSAQKNPTAFYLCASSSAGQGAGETQYFGPGTRLLVL.

The chain has TRBV30 and TRBJ2-5; TRBD1 aligns across 7 bases. Germline CDR1 GTSNPN, CDR2 SVGIG (reference sequence). The length of the CDR3 is 14 residues. J lost 7 bases, V lost 2 bases, and 10 bases had no gene match. CDR3 coding DNA: TGTGCCTGGAGTCACAATAGACAGGGCGGGACCCAGTACTTC. The encoded protein is CAWSHNRQGGTQYF. The entire variable domain, with the rest obtained from reference TRBV30 and TRBJ2-5, is as follows: SQTIHQWPATLVQPVGSPLSLECTVEGTSNPNLYWYRQAAGRGLQLLFYSVGIGQISSEVPQNLSASRPQDRQFILSSKKLLLSDSGFYLCAWSHNRQGGTQYFGPGTRLLVL.

V is TRBV7-9 and J is TRBJ2-3; D is ambiguous. In germline, CDR1 is SEHNR, CDR2 FQNEAQ (reference sequence). The V end lost 4 bases, the J end lost 2 bases, and 4 bases lay between the germline ends. The CDR3 consists of 12 residues. CDR3: CASSYYTDTQYF. The DNA for the CDR3 is TGTGCCAGCAGCTACTACACAGATACGCAGTATTTT.

The chain combines TRBV27 with TRBJ2-2; D may be TRBD1 (5 bases). CDR1 is MNHEY, CDR2 SMNVEV, per germline (reference sequence). This CDR3 is built from 16 residues. V was shortened by 8 bases and J by 4 bases, with 20 bases between the two germline ends. CDR3 DNA sequence: TGTGCCAGCCTACCCGGTACAGGTCGAGGCACCGGGGAGCTGTTTTTT. Its protein product is CASLPGTGRGTGELFF.

This chain links TRBV7-2 with TRBJ1-5; D gene uncertain. Germline V lookup: CDR1 SGHTA, CDR2 FQGNSA. CDR3 length: 13 residues. V shed 4 bases and J shed 0 bases, with 4 bases lying between them. The DNA of the CDR3 is TGTGCCAGCAGCTCCCGTAGCAATCAGCCCCAGCATTTT. This codes for CASSSRSNQPQHF.

The CDR3 coding sequence is TGTGCCAGCAGCTTAGTTTGGGGGGCTGGAAACACCATATATTTT. Translation gives CASSLVWGAGNTIYF. The chain combines TRBV7-8 with TRBJ1-3; weak D call: TRBD1 (5 bases). The CDR3 is made up of 15 amino acids. Germline CDR1 is SGHVS and CDR2 is FQNEAQ. Trimming took 1 base from V and 2 from J, leaving 9 bases between them.

The J gene is TRBJ2-1, the V gene TRBV7-6; 9 bases match TRBD2. Germline V gene lookup returns CDR1 SGHVS and CDR2 FNYEAQ. There are 15 residues in the CDR3. V lost 3 bases and J lost 4; bases outside the gene matches: 4. The CDR3 nucleotides read TGTGCCAGCAGCTTGTCTGCGGGGGGGTACAATGAGCAGTTCTTC. Translating gives CASSLSAGGYNEQFF.

The V gene is TRBV14, the J gene TRBJ2-1; 9 nucleotides agree with TRBD2. This CDR3 contains 15 residues. The germline CDR1 and CDR2 sequences are SGHDN and FVKESK. J lost 8 bases, V lost 1 base, and 6 bases had no gene match. CDR3 coding DNA: TGTGCCAGCAGCCAAGCTCGAGCGGGAGGATATGAGCAGTTCTTC. Translation gives CASSQARAGGYEQFF.

This chain joins TRBV27 and TRBJ2-2; 9 bases align to TRBD1. CDR3 length: 15 amino acids. Germline CDR1 reads MNHEY; CDR2 reads SMNVEV (reference sequence). V lost 7 bases to trimming and J lost 1 base; unmatched junction nucleotides: 4. In DNA, the CDR3 is TGTGCCAGCAAGGTGGGACAGGGGAACACCGGGGAGCTGTTTTTT. It translates to CASKVGQGNTGELFF.

In this sample, this clone turned up once. The V call is TRBV5-5, the J call TRBJ2-7; 11 nucleotides agree with TRBD2. The CDR3 has 14 residues. Germline V gene lookup returns CDR1 SGHKS and CDR2 YYEKEE (reference sequence). Losses at the gene ends were 4 bases for V and 6 bases for J; bases not matched to a gene: 6. The CDR3 loop reads CASSISGRAGEQYF. The CDR3 DNA is TGTGCCAGCAGCATTAGCGGGAGGGCCGGCGAGCAGTACTTC.

This clone appeared a few times. The V call is TRBV7-2, the J call TRBJ2-7; 13 bases fit TRBD2. With 1 base clipped from V and 1 base from J, the junction kept 4 bases outside the gene matches. This CDR3 is 17 amino acids long. The germline gives CDR1 SGHTA, CDR2 FQGNSA. CDR3 loop: CASSLGLAGGGSYEQYF. CDR3 nucleotides: TGTGCCAGCAGCTTAGGACTAGCGGGGGGTGGGTCCTACGAGCAGTACTTC.

The CDR3 DNA follows: TGTGCCAGCAGTCGGGACTTATGGACTGAAGCTTTCTTT. It yields the protein CASSRDLWTEAFF. The chain carries TRBV5-8 and TRBJ1-1; a possible D gene is TRBD1 (5 bases). The V gene's germline CDR1 is SGHTS and CDR2 YDEGEE. This CDR3 is 13 amino acids long. Trimming left V 5 bases short and J 5 bases short, with 13 bases between.

The gene calls are TRBV2 and TRBJ1-2, with 8 bases aligning to TRBD1. The V gene's germline CDR1 is SNHLY and CDR2 FYNNEI. The J segment lost 8 bases and the V segment lost 7 bases, leaving 15 bases of the junction unmatched. This CDR3 spans 15 amino acids. The CDR3 DNA follows: TGTGCCAGCAATTTGGACAGGGCTACAGTAGGCGGCTACACCTTC. It yields the protein CASNLDRATVGGYTF.

The V and J genes are TRBV11-3 and TRBJ1-2; D is unclear. Trimming left V 5 bases short and J 1 base short, with 17 bases between. The CDR3 is 16 amino acids. CDR1 is SGHNT, CDR2 YENEEA, per germline. In nucleotides, the CDR3 is TGTGCCAGCAGCCACAATGTCCGGCGGAGTAACTATGGCTACACCTTC. It specifies CASSHNVRRSNYGYTF.

The V and J genes are TRBV6-5 and TRBJ1-1, with 10 bases matching TRBD1. Germline values: CDR1 MNHEY, CDR2 SVGAGI. The CDR3 length is 15 residues. The V gene end was trimmed by 4 bases and the J gene end by 2 bases; junction bases not matched to a gene: 4. The CDR3 DNA sequence: TGTGCCAGCAGTTCCGACAGGGGGCCTAACACTGAAGCTTTCTTT. This gives the protein CASSSDRGPNTEAFF.

The V call is TRBV14, the J call TRBJ2-3, with D possibly matching TRBD1 (5 bases). Per the germline V gene, CDR1 is SGHDN and CDR2 is FVKESK. CDR3 length equals 15 residues. Trimming removed 6 bases at V and 0 bases at J, with 13 bases between. CDR3 loop: CASSPYRKSTDTQYF. In nucleotides, the CDR3 is TGTGCCAGCAGTCCCTACAGGAAAAGCACAGATACGCAGTATTTT.

The V and J genes are TRBV29-1 and TRBJ2-3, with TRBD1 matching 9 bases. The CDR3 totals 14 residues. The trim removed 4 bases at V and 1 base at J, leaving 3 bases unmatched. Germline loops: CDR1 SQVTM, CDR2 ANQGSEA. The CDR3: CSVVRTGGTDTQYF. CDR3 nucleotides: TGCAGCGTTGTCCGGACAGGGGGCACAGATACGCAGTATTTT.

The chain joins TRBV4-3 to TRBJ2-1; D perhaps matches TRBD2 (6 bases). V dropped 0 bases and J dropped 7 bases, with 10 bases sitting between them. CDR3 length: 14 residues. Per the germline V gene, CDR1 is LGHNA and CDR2 is YSLEER. The CDR3 region is CASSQDIAGNEQFF. Here the CDR3 DNA reads TGCGCCAGCAGCCAAGATATTGCGGGGAATGAGCAGTTCTTC.

The CDR3 reads CASSSDRGRGGYTF. The CDR3 bases are TGTGCCAGCAGTTCGGACAGGGGGCGGGGTGGCTACACCTTC. This rearrangement joins TRBV2 to TRBJ1-2, with 11 bases fitting TRBD1. This CDR3 region has 14 residues. J gave up 7 bases and V 5 bases, and 6 bases lay outside the gene matches. Germline CDR1 SNHLY, CDR2 FYNNEI. The variable domain in full, completed from reference TRBV2 and TRBJ1-2, reads EPEVTQTPSHQVTQMGQEVILRCVPISNHLYFYWYRQILGQKVEFLVSFYNNEISEKSEIFDDQFSVERPDGSNFTLKIRSTKLEDSAMYFCASSSDRGRGGYTFGSGTRLTVV.

This chain links TRBV28 with TRBJ1-6, with D possibly matching TRBD1 (6 bases). Trimming cost V 8 bases and J 14 bases, with 22 bases left between them. Per the germline V gene, CDR1 is MDHEN and CDR2 is SYDVKM. This CDR3 spans 14 amino acids. Written as DNA, the CDR3 is TGTGCCAGCGGACCAACAGGGTCCCCTGCGTCCCTCCACTTT. Its protein is CASGPTGSPASLHF.

The chain has TRBV18 and TRBJ2-5; D gene ambiguous. The V gene lost 4 bases and the J gene lost 5 bases, with 11 bases spanning the gap. CDR3 length equals 13 residues. The germline V gene has CDR1 KGHSH and CDR2 LQKENI. Here the CDR3 reads CASSLSIFETQYF. The CDR3 nucleotides are TGTGCCAGCTCACTCAGTATTTTTGAGACCCAGTACTTC.

The chain uses TRBV7-2 and TRBJ1-1; no definite D call. CDR1 SGHTA and CDR2 FQGNSA come from the germline V gene. Between the trimmed V and J ends, which lost 1 base and 7 bases, there was a span of 13 bases. The length of the CDR3 is 14 residues. CDR3 residues: CASSLGAVRLEAFF. The CDR3 bases are TGTGCCAGCAGCTTAGGGGCCGTACGGCTTGAAGCTTTCTTT.

The J gene is TRBJ2-7, the V gene TRBV6-5; weak D call: TRBD1 (7 bases). The CDR3 consists of 14 residues. Germline V gene sequence: CDR1 MNHEY, CDR2 SVGAGI. V was clipped by 4 bases and J by 6 bases, with 16 bases between them. CDR3 coding DNA: TGTGCCAGCAGTTCGCCCTCAGGGGGGCTCGAGCAGTACTTC. Translation: CASSSPSGGLEQYF.

Only a few counts were recorded for this clone. V is TRBV24-1 and J is TRBJ1-2; 7 bases match TRBD1. CDR3 size: 12 residues. The junction had 4 bases not matched to a gene; V was cut back by 4 bases and J by 9 bases. Germline V CDR1 and CDR2: KGHDR, SFDVKD. CDR3 nucleotides: TGTGCCACCAGTGACACGGGACAGAGCTACACCTTC. Translation: CATSDTGQSYTF.

The chain has TRBV10-3 and TRBJ1-4; D is unresolved. V was shortened by 9 bases and J by 5 bases, with 13 bases between the two germline ends. Germline lookup yields CDR1 ENHRY and CDR2 SYGVKD. This CDR3 spans 13 amino acids. CDR3 loop: CAIGSQLNEKLFF. In nucleotides, the CDR3 is TGTGCCATTGGTTCCCAGTTAAATGAAAAACTGTTTTTT.